A selection of T cell receptor beta chains follows, all from one sample in a study of blood T cell repertoires in COVID-19. Using immunoSEQ multiplex PCR, the repertoire was profiled, and TCRdb retains in-frame clones only, with some absent. This table has about 96,000 clones, approximately 84% appearing once. Sequencing was done on a sample of peripheral blood. These receptor sequences come from a woman aged 60-70 years with acute or convalescent COVID-19. CDR3s include the opening cysteine and the closing phenylalanine or tryptophan. A D gene is named only where the DNA matches it firmly. Rows give clone size only sometimes, using once, few, many, or a class for an expanded clone.

>-|TRBV6-5|TRBJ1-2|-
TGTGCCAGCAGTTCTTATGACAGTAGCTATGGCTACACCTTC
CASSSYDSSYGYTF
>-|TRBV6-5|TRBJ1-3|TRBD1
TGTGCCAGCAGTTACTCTGCAGGGGGTCTTTTAAACACCATATATTTT
CASSYSAGGLLNTIYF
>once|TRBV28|TRBJ1-3|TRBD1
TGTGCCAGCACCTTACAGGGGGCTGCTGGAAACACCATATATTTT
CASTLQGAAGNTIYF
>-|TRBV11-3|TRBJ2-1|TRBD2
TGTGCCAGCAGCTCACCGGGGCTAGCGGGGGGGCGTGAGCAGTTCTTC
CASSSPGLAGGREQFF
>-|TRBV5-1|TRBJ1-2|-
TGCGCCAGCAGAGATTCAGTCTATGGCTACACCTTC
CASRDSVYGYTF
>-|TRBV12-3/TRBV12-4|TRBJ1-2|-
TGTGCCAGCAGTTTTGCCAGGCACTATGGCTACACCTTC
CASSFARHYGYTF
>-|TRBV2|TRBJ1-4|TRBD1
TGTGCCAGCAGGGGGACAGGGAATGAAAAACTGTTTTTT
CASRGTGNEKLFF
>few|TRBV15|TRBJ1-2|TRBD1
TGTGCCACTAGGGACAGGGGGCTTTATGGCTACACCTTC
CATRDRGLYGYTF
>-|TRBV28|TRBJ1-2|TRBD1
TGTGCCAGCAGCCGACAGGGGGACTATGGCTACACCTTC
CASSRQGDYGYTF
>-|TRBV5-1|TRBJ1-2|-
TGCGCCAGCAGCTTGCCCGGACAGTTATATGGCTACACCTTC
CASSLPGQLYGYTF
>-|TRBV15|TRBJ1-2|TRBD1
TGTGCCACCAGCTCACCACCGACAGGGCGCTATGGCTACACCTTC
CATSSPPTGRYGYTF
>few|TRBV9|TRBJ1-2|TRBD1
TGTGCCAGCAGCTCAACAGGGGCGACAAACTATGGCTACACCTTC
CASSSTGATNYGYTF
>few|TRBV4-2|TRBJ2-3|TRBD2
TGTGCCAGCAGTCCAGCGGGGGGGCCTGGGGATACGCAGTATTTT
CASSPAGGPGDTQYF
>-|TRBV28|TRBJ1-2|-
TGTGCCAGCAGCTCGATCAGGGGCCTCTATGGCTACACCTTC
CASSSIRGLYGYTF
>-|TRBV2|TRBJ2-7|TRBD1
TGTGCCAGCAGGTCACGACGACAGGGAACCTACGAGCAGTACTTC
CASRSRRQGTYEQYF
>-|TRBV5-1|TRBJ1-5|-
TGCGCCAGCAGCTTGGATGGCAGGGTGCAGCCCCAGCATTTT
CASSLDGRVQPQHF
>once|TRBV2|TRBJ1-4|-
TGTGCCAGCAGTGCAATCAATGAAAAACTGTTTTTT
CASSAINEKLFF
>-|TRBV2|TRBJ2-3|TRBD2
TGTGCCAGCGGGGGGGGACTTGCAGATACGCAGTATTTT
CASGGGLADTQYF
>-|TRBV6-6|TRBJ2-7|TRBD1
TGTGCCAGCAGAGGGACAGCAGACTCCTACGAGCAGTACTTC
CASRGTADSYEQYF
>-|TRBV24-1|TRBJ2-1|TRBD2
TGTGCCACCAGTGATCGACTAGCGGGGACCAGGACTCACAATGAGCAGTTCTTC
CATSDRLAGTRTHNEQFF
>many|TRBV25-1|TRBJ1-5|-
TGTGCCAGCAGTGACCGCTGGACACGAAGCAATCAGCCCCAGCATTTT
CASSDRWTRSNQPQHF
>-|TRBV19|TRBJ1-2|-
TGTGCCAGTAGCGACAGGAGATTCTATGGCTACACCTTC
CASSDRRFYGYTF
>once|TRBV6-5|TRBJ1-6|TRBD1
TGTGCCAGCACCAGGGGGCCGGATAATTCACCCCTCCACTTT
CASTRGPDNSPLHF
>-|TRBV19|TRBJ2-2|TRBD1
TGTGCCAGCGGGACAGGGGGCTTCGGCGGGGAGCTGTTTTTT
CASGTGGFGGELFF
>-|TRBV4-2|TRBJ2-7|-
TGTGCCAGCAGCCCCACCCCAGGGCTGGGCGAGCAGTACTTC
CASSPTPGLGEQYF
>-|TRBV20-1|TRBJ2-7|TRBD2
TGCAGTGCTAGTTTTAGCGGGGGGCCGTACTACGAGCAGTACTTC
CSASFSGGPYYEQYF
>-|TRBV9|TRBJ2-5|TRBD2
TGTGCCAGCAGCGTAGCGACTAGCGGGGGAGGGGGCCAAGAGACCCAGTACTTC
CASSVATSGGGGQETQYF
>once|TRBV29-1|TRBJ1-3|TRBD1
TGCAGCGTTCTGGACAGGGGTCTCTACTCTGGAAACACCATATATTTT
CSVLDRGLYSGNTIYF
>-|TRBV2|TRBJ1-6|TRBD1
TGTGCCACCCGACAGGGGGGCTATAATTCACCCCTCCACTTT
CATRQGGYNSPLHF
>once|TRBV19|TRBJ1-3|-
TGTGCCAGTAGTTCCGTAGCCTCTGGAAACACCATATATTTT
CASSSVASGNTIYF
>-|TRBV7-9|TRBJ2-7|TRBD1
TGTGCCAGCAGCCCTAAAGGGGGCTCGGGGTACGAGCAGTACTTC
CASSPKGGSGYEQYF
>-|TRBV4-1|TRBJ2-4|TRBD2
TGCGCCAGCAGCCAAGAGATCGGGGGGAGGCTAGCCAAAAACATTCAGTACTTC
CASSQEIGGRLAKNIQYF
>large|TRBV6-2/TRBV6-3|TRBJ2-7|TRBD1
TGTGCCAGCAGTACGGACAGGGGGCTCTACGAGCAGTACTTC
CASSTDRGLYEQYF
>once|TRBV5-4|TRBJ2-2|TRBD1
TGTGCCAGCAGCTCGGGGACAGCACCGAACACCGGGGAGCTGTTTTTT
CASSSGTAPNTGELFF
>-|TRBV6-5|TRBJ1-1|-
TGTGCCACGCAATTGGGAGAGGTGAACACTGAAGCTTTCTTT
CATQLGEVNTEAFF
>-|TRBV6-6|TRBJ2-1|-
TGTGCCAGCAGCCCGGCGCGGGGTGAGCAGTTCTTC
CASSPARGEQFF
>once|TRBV24-1|TRBJ2-1|TRBD2
TGTGCCACCAGTGACCAGGGACTAGCGGGGCGTTCCTACAATGAGCAGTTCTTC
CATSDQGLAGRSYNEQFF
>-|TRBV19|TRBJ1-1|-
TGTGCCAGTGCAGGACAGCGCCTGAACACTGAAGCTTTCTTT
CASAGQRLNTEAFF
>-|TRBV28|TRBJ1-2|-
TGTGCCAGCAGTTTAAGGACGGGGGTAAACTATGGCTACACCTTC
CASSLRTGVNYGYTF
>-|TRBV4-3|TRBJ2-4|-
TGCGCCAGCAGCCAAGACCGGGTAGCCAAAAACATTCAGTACTTC
CASSQDRVAKNIQYF
>-|TRBV2|TRBJ1-2|TRBD1
TGTGCCAGCCAACAGGGGGCCCAAAACTATGGCTACACCTTC
CASQQGAQNYGYTF
>few|TRBV28|TRBJ1-1|TRBD1
TGTGCCAGCAGTTTACAGGGGGCGCTCACTGAAGCTTTCTTT
CASSLQGALTEAFF
>-|TRBV28|TRBJ1-5|-
TGTGCCAGCAGTTCCCCGCCCGGGTTTAGCAATCAGCCCCAGCATTTT
CASSSPPGFSNQPQHF
>-|TRBV19|TRBJ1-1|TRBD1
TGTGCCAGTAGTCGCCCGGGACAGATGAACACTGAAGCTTTCTTT
CASSRPGQMNTEAFF
>-|TRBV9|TRBJ1-1|TRBD1
TGTGCCAGCACCAGGACAGGGATCCATCCCATCAACACTGAAGCTTTCTTT
CASTRTGIHPINTEAFF
>-|TRBV7-2|TRBJ1-1|TRBD1
TGTGCCAGCAGCCTAGGACAGGGGGCGCTCTCCACTGAAGCTTTCTTT
CASSLGQGALSTEAFF
>-|TRBV7-2|TRBJ2-7|-
TGTGCCAGCAGCTTATACAGGGCGGGCTACGAGCAGTACTTC
CASSLYRAGYEQYF
>-|TRBV7-2|TRBJ1-1|-
TGTGCCAGCAGCTCGGACACCCGGTATGGTGCTTTCTTT
CASSSDTRYGAFF
>once|TRBV5-5|TRBJ2-2|-
TGTGCCAGCAGCCGCAGGGGCGGGGAGCTGTTTTTT
CASSRRGGELFF
>-|TRBV11-3|TRBJ2-5|TRBD2
TGTGCCAGCAGCTTAGCGTATCCCAGCGGGGCACTACGCGTCCAAGAGACCCAGTACTTC
CASSLAYPSGALRVQETQYF
>-|TRBV11-3|TRBJ1-1|TRBD1
TGTGCCAGCAGCCTGGGTAGGACAGGGAGAACTGAAGCTTTCTTT
CASSLGRTGRTEAFF
>-|TRBV18|TRBJ2-5|-
TGTGCCAGCTCACCGCGGGGAGGGGGATTTCAAGAGACCCAGTACTTC
CASSPRGGGFQETQYF
>-|TRBV20-1|TRBJ2-7|TRBD1
TGCAGTGCTAGTAAGGACGGGACAGGGATTCACGAGCAGTACTTC
CSASKDGTGIHEQYF
>-|TRBV5-5|TRBJ1-3|-
TGTGCCAGCAGCTTGTTAGGACTGCCGAACTCTGGAAACACCATATATTTT
CASSLLGLPNSGNTIYF
>few|TRBV5-1|TRBJ2-2|TRBD1
TGCGCCAGCAGACAGGGGCGGAACACCGGGGAGCTGTTTTTT
CASRQGRNTGELFF
>few|TRBV27|TRBJ2-1|-
TGTGCCAGCAGGAGTATCTATGAGCAGTTCTTC
CASRSIYEQFF
>-|TRBV5-1|TRBJ1-4|TRBD1
TGCGCCAGCAGCATCGGAGGGGGCGATGAAAAACTGTTTTTT
CASSIGGGDEKLFF
>-|TRBV10-3|TRBJ2-5|TRBD1
TGTGCCACCCAAGGGGCAGGGGGCCTGTGGCAAGAGACCCAGTACTTC
CATQGAGGLWQETQYF